The rows below give T cell receptor beta chains drawn from one sample of a study of T-cell memory formation after mild COVID-19. MiXCR, run by TCRdb on the 5' RACE reads, gives a single entry per CDR3 protein. The data show roughly 250,000 distinct CDR3 sequences, roughly a sixth seen once. Source material: PBMCs or a T cell subset sorted from them (not recorded which). These receptors were collected from a man aged 18-30 years who had mild COVID-19 (a few samples of this study predate the infection). Cell type and time point are not known. Each CDR3 is given with its conserved first and last residue. The D gene is left open where the match is weak. Where a row states a size, it is once, few, many or the class of an expanded clone; other rows omit it.

V gene,clone size,J gene,D gene,CDR3 protein,CDR3 DNA
TRBV7-2,many,TRBJ2-1,TRBD1,CASRYTGTGGPTRVLIDYNEQFF,TGTGCCAGCAGGTACACCGGGACAGGGGGCCCGACACGGGTTTTGATAGACTACAATGAGCAGTTCTTC
TRBV10-3,NA,TRBJ1-3,NA,CAISESLGTGNTIYF,TGTGCCATCAGTGAGTCTTTGGGGACTGGAAACACCATATATTTT
TRBV2,many,TRBJ1-1,NA,CASSVAVQMNTEAFF,TGTGCCAGCAGTGTCGCAGTTCAGATGAACACTGAAGCTTTCTTT
TRBV28,few,TRBJ1-1,NA,CASISGGTRTEAFF,TGTGCCAGCATTTCCGGCGGGACACGCACTGAAGCTTTCTTT
TRBV24-1,NA,TRBJ1-1,NA,CATSESRVTEAFF,TGTGCCACCAGTGAGTCACGAGTCACTGAAGCTTTCTTT
TRBV3-1,NA,TRBJ1-2,NA,CASSQERGKYGYTF,TGTGCCAGCAGCCAAGAAAGGGGCAAATATGGCTACACCTTC
TRBV12-3/TRBV12-4,NA,TRBJ2-5,NA,CASTLGGLKETQYF,TGTGCCAGCACCCTTGGGGGGCTCAAAGAGACCCAGTACTTC
TRBV6-6,NA,TRBJ2-3,TRBD2,CASRDPRRGGRDTQYF,TGTGCCAGCAGGGACCCCAGGCGGGGGGGCCGAGATACGCAGTATTTT
TRBV27,few,TRBJ2-2,NA,CASSLLGGLGTGELFF,TGTGCCAGCAGTTTATTGGGGGGGCTCGGGACCGGGGAGCTGTTTTTT
TRBV5-1,NA,TRBJ2-7,TRBD2,CASSAAGEVVEQYF,TGCGCCAGCAGCGCAGCGGGGGAGGTTGTGGAGCAGTACTTC
TRBV7-2,NA,TRBJ2-1,NA,CASSLETQVEGDEQFF,TGTGCCAGCAGCTTAGAAACCCAGGTGGAGGGGGATGAGCAGTTCTTC
TRBV3-1,NA,TRBJ1-1,TRBD1,CASSDRVTEAFF,TGTGCCAGCAGCGACAGGGTCACTGAAGCTTTCTTT
TRBV14,NA,TRBJ1-1,NA,CASSKLDTEAFF,TGTGCCAGCAGCAAATTGGACACTGAAGCTTTCTTT
TRBV20-1,NA,TRBJ2-5,TRBD2,CSAPRTSGGLSTFQETQYF,TGCAGTGCTCCTAGGACTAGCGGGGGCCTTAGTACCTTCCAAGAGACCCAGTACTTC
TRBV6-5,NA,TRBJ2-1,NA,CASSYEGPNEQFF,TGTGCCAGCAGTTACGAAGGCCCCAATGAGCAGTTCTTC
TRBV2,few,TRBJ2-1,NA,CASTEGGYNEQFF,TGTGCCAGCACGGAAGGGGGTTACAATGAGCAGTTCTTC
TRBV4-1,NA,TRBJ1-4,NA,CASSQGAREYEKLFF,TGCGCCAGCAGCCAAGGGGCCAGGGAGTATGAAAAACTGTTTTTT
TRBV7-9,many,TRBJ1-2,NA,CASSLDKNYGYTF,TGTGCCAGCAGCTTGGACAAGAACTATGGCTACACCTTC
TRBV6-2/TRBV6-3,few,TRBJ2-7,NA,CASTWTRTAYEQYF,TGTGCCAGCACCTGGACACGGACAGCCTACGAGCAGTACTTC
TRBV19,few,TRBJ2-1,NA,CASSGQTFGEQFF,TGTGCCAGTAGCGGACAAACCTTCGGTGAGCAGTTCTTC
TRBV6-4,NA,TRBJ1-2,NA,CASSDSRGYGYTF,TGTGCCAGCAGTGACTCGAGAGGTTATGGCTACACCTTC
TRBV27,NA,TRBJ1-1,NA,CASSVPVTNSSEAFF,TGTGCCAGCAGTGTGCCCGTGACCAATTCGTCTGAAGCTTTCTTT
TRBV7-2,many,TRBJ2-5,NA,CASSYQYQETQYF,TGTGCCAGCAGCTACCAGTACCAAGAGACCCAGTACTTC
TRBV7-2,few,TRBJ2-2,NA,CASRKTGGNTGELFF,TGTGCCAGCAGGAAGACAGGAGGGAACACCGGGGAGCTGTTTTTT
TRBV29-1,many,TRBJ2-1,NA,CSFGAAGTGNEQFF,TGCAGCTTCGGGGCGGCGGGGACGGGCAATGAGCAGTTCTTC
TRBV7-2,NA,TRBJ2-3,NA,CASSLGTHHTDTQYF,TGTGCCAGCAGCTTAGGGACCCATCACACAGATACGCAGTATTTT
TRBV4-1,many,TRBJ1-1,NA,CASSQGRHTNTEAFF,TGCGCCAGCAGCCAAGGGCGACATACGAACACTGAAGCTTTCTTT
TRBV7-2,few,TRBJ1-5,TRBD1,CASSFQGGQPQHF,TGTGCCAGCAGCTTCCAGGGGGGGCAGCCCCAGCATTTT
TRBV5-1,NA,TRBJ2-5,NA,CASSWIINQETQYF,TGCGCCAGCAGCTGGATAATAAACCAAGAGACCCAGTACTTC
TRBV28,few,TRBJ2-3,TRBD1,CASSPHGQGASTDTQYF,TGTGCCAGCAGTCCCCATGGACAGGGGGCAAGCACAGATACGCAGTATTTT
TRBV20-1,NA,TRBJ2-1,NA,CSARDVDRSNEQFF,TGCAGTGCTAGAGATGTCGACAGGTCCAATGAGCAGTTCTTC
TRBV2,few,TRBJ2-7,NA,CASKAGQPYEQYF,TGTGCCAGCAAAGCGGGACAACCTTACGAGCAGTACTTC
TRBV12-3/TRBV12-4,NA,TRBJ2-1,NA,CASSLGLTTYNEQFF,TGTGCCAGCAGTTTGGGGCTGACCACCTACAATGAGCAGTTCTTC
TRBV20-1,few,TRBJ2-3,NA,CSAPEAVSTDTQYF,TGCAGTGCTCCCGAGGCGGTAAGCACAGATACGCAGTATTTT
TRBV20-1,few,TRBJ2-5,NA,CSGKTPGETQYF,TGCAGTGGTAAAACGCCAGGGGAGACCCAGTACTTC
TRBV5-1,NA,TRBJ2-5,TRBD1,CASSVGTGRETQYF,TGCGCCAGCAGCGTAGGGACAGGGCGGGAGACCCAGTACTTC
TRBV4-1,NA,TRBJ2-1,NA,CASSQDPAGFNEQFF,TGCGCCAGCAGCCAAGATCCTGCGGGGTTCAATGAGCAGTTCTTC
TRBV10-1,NA,TRBJ2-7,TRBD1,CASSDKGAAEQYF,TGCGCCAGCAGTGATAAGGGGGCAGCCGAGCAGTACTTC
TRBV5-5,NA,TRBJ1-4,NA,CASSLSLGTNEKLFF,TGTGCCAGCAGCTTGTCCCTAGGCACTAATGAAAAACTGTTTTTT
TRBV4-3,few,TRBJ2-1,NA,CASSQDPASRTSEQFF,TGCGCCAGCAGCCAAGATCCGGCTAGCAGGACATCTGAGCAGTTCTTC
TRBV5-5,few,TRBJ1-1,NA,CASSLYLNTEAFF,TGTGCCAGCAGCTTGTACCTGAACACTGAAGCTTTCTTT
TRBV20-1,NA,TRBJ2-7,NA,CSARDPGRDSVEQYF,TGCAGTGCTAGAGATCCAGGTAGAGATTCGGTCGAGCAGTACTTC
TRBV4-2,few,TRBJ2-5,TRBD2,CASSQDDASGDQETQYF,TGTGCCAGCAGCCAAGATGACGCTAGCGGGGATCAAGAGACCCAGTACTTC
TRBV5-1,NA,TRBJ2-1,NA,CASSSFKGAYNEQFF,TGCGCCAGCAGCTCGTTCAAGGGTGCCTACAATGAGCAGTTCTTC
TRBV29-1,NA,TRBJ2-3,NA,CSSDTQYF,TGCAGCTCAGATACGCAGTATTTT
TRBV6-2/TRBV6-3,NA,TRBJ2-2,TRBD1,CASNHRGAGELFF,TGTGCCAGCAACCACAGGGGGGCCGGGGAGCTGTTTTTT
TRBV7-2,few,TRBJ2-7,NA,CASSPLGGYEQYF,TGTGCCAGCAGCCCTCTTGGCGGCTACGAGCAGTACTTC
TRBV5-5,few,TRBJ1-4,NA,CASNLEATNEKLFF,TGTGCCAGCAACTTAGAAGCAACTAATGAAAAACTGTTTTTT
TRBV7-9,NA,TRBJ2-1,TRBD1,CASSLGRTGPHNEQFF,TGTGCCAGCAGCTTGGGGCGGACAGGGCCGCACAATGAGCAGTTCTTC
TRBV12-3/TRBV12-4,few,TRBJ1-4,NA,CASYRGPTNEKLFF,TGTGCCTCCTATCGGGGGCCGACTAATGAAAAACTGTTTTTT
TRBV5-1,NA,TRBJ2-5,TRBD1,CASSPRDRPETQYF,TGCGCCAGCAGCCCCCGGGACAGGCCAGAGACCCAGTACTTC
TRBV11-2,many,TRBJ1-4,NA,CASSPGLVWVKNCFF,NA
TRBV4-3,NA,TRBJ1-6,NA,CASSQESGALDSPLHF,TGCGCCAGCAGCCAAGAGTCGGGGGCCCTTGATTCACCCCTCCACTTT
TRBV7-3,NA,TRBJ2-1,NA,CASSTRGNSYNEQFF,TGTGCCAGCAGCACCCGGGGTAACTCCTACAATGAGCAGTTCTTC
TRBV15,NA,TRBJ2-7,NA,CATSTDYGADEQYF,TGTGCCACCAGCACTGACTACGGGGCAGACGAGCAGTACTTC